This T cell receptor (beta chain) comes out of a study of blood T cell repertoires in COVID-19. Overall study context: Sources were T cells, B-cell-depleted T cells, or PBMCs; the material itself was cDNA or gDNA.

Under the authors' procedure: Reference gene primer amplification gave estimated nucleated cell counts. This table comes from immunoSEQ multiplex PCR, and its TCRdb copy is limited to in-frame clones, with some not included. That table is the source of V, J and clone size, and D and trimming were worked out from the DNA. This sample carries around 100,000 clones, roughly 81% of them seen once, and the ten largest clones take 1.1% to 1.5%. The CDR3 contains 15 residues. The V gene end was trimmed by 4 bases and the J gene end by 4 bases; junction bases not matched to a gene: 6. Germline loops: CDR1 KGHSH, CDR2 LQKENI.

The chain uses TRBV18 and TRBJ2-1; 8 bases match TRBD1. This clonotype was sampled from a man aged 40-49 years with acute or convalescent COVID-19. Source material: peripheral blood. CDR3 region: CASSRRQGNYNEQFF. CDR3 nucleotide sequence: TGTGCCAGCTCACGCCGACAGGGGAATTACAATGAGCAGTTCTTC.